This entry lists 22 T cell receptor beta chains sequenced from one sample in a study of early T cells in non-severe SARS-CoV-2 infection. TCRdb redid the calling of the 5' RACE reads with MiXCR, one entry per CDR3 protein. The table includes approximately 120,000 distinct CDR3 sequences, around 14% detected once. The specimen sequenced was whole blood. The source is an adult who was a healthcare worker with PCR-confirmed SARS-CoV-2 infection or an uninfected control (not recorded which).

The CDR3 nucleotides are TGCGCCAGCAGCCAAAATACCGTCATTCCTTACGAGCAGTACTTC. Protein product: CASSQNTVIPYEQYF. V and J are TRBV4-1 and TRBJ2-7; D not certain. Germline V lookup: CDR1 MGHRA, CDR2 YSYEKL. The V end lost 2 bases, the J end lost 4 bases, and 15 bases lay between the germline ends. The CDR3 spans 15 residues.

This chain connects TRBV10-3 to TRBJ1-2; 10 bases are a match to TRBD1. This CDR3 is 15 amino acids long. The trim removed 3 bases at V and 3 bases at J, leaving 4 bases unmatched. The germline V gene encodes CDR1 ENHRY and CDR2 SYGVKD. In nucleotides, the CDR3 is TGTGCCATCAGTGAAATGACAGGGGGCGACTATGGCTACACCTTC. Protein sequence: CAISEMTGGDYGYTF.

Only a few counts were recorded for this clonotype. The gene calls are TRBV20-1 and TRBJ2-3; TRBD2 agrees at 8 bases. This CDR3 region has 16 residues. Germline V CDR1 and CDR2: DFQATT, SNEGSKA (reference sequence). Trimming took 6 bases from V and 0 from J; bases not matched to a gene: 11. The CDR3 protein is CSAPPGLVRSTDTQYF. For the CDR3, the DNA is TGCAGTGCCCCGCCGGGACTAGTGCGGAGCACAGATACGCAGTATTTT.

In its sample, this clonotype was seen a few times. The V call is TRBV5-1, the J call TRBJ1-4; possible D gene TRBD1, 6 bases. V was clipped by 4 bases and J by 8 bases, with 21 bases between them. CDR1 and CDR2 (germline): SGHRS, YFSETQ. The CDR3 length is 16 residues. The chain's CDR3 is CASSPDEGGSREKLFF. The CDR3 DNA sequence: TGCGCCAGCAGCCCCGATGAGGGGGGTTCCCGGGAAAAACTGTTTTTT.

The chain couples TRBV7-9 to TRBJ2-1; D perhaps matches TRBD1 (6 bases). The V end lost 3 bases, the J end lost 6 bases, and 9 bases lay between the germline ends. The CDR3 runs to 13 residues. Germline values: CDR1 SEHNR, CDR2 FQNEAQ (reference sequence). The CDR3 spells CASSLGHRNEQFF. CDR3 DNA sequence: TGTGCCAGCAGCTTGGGACATCGCAATGAGCAGTTCTTC.

The V and J genes are TRBV2 and TRBJ2-3, with 13 bases that match TRBD2. This CDR3 has 16 amino acids. V gave up 8 bases and J gave up 5 bases; unmatched junction bases: 10. Germline CDR1 reads SNHLY; CDR2 reads FYNNEI. The CDR3: CASRLLAGGPVDTQYF. The CDR3 DNA reads TGTGCCAGCCGACTACTAGCGGGGGGGCCGGTAGATACGCAGTATTTT.

This clonotype has only a few counts. The chain joins TRBV12-3 or TRBV12-4 to TRBJ1-1; TRBD1 might be the D (6 bases). The CDR3 runs to 14 residues. V gave up 3 bases and J gave up 6 bases, with 14 bases separating them. CDR3 loop: CASSFWRGDPEAFF. The CDR3 nucleotides read TGTGCCAGCAGTTTCTGGAGGGGGGACCCTGAAGCTTTCTTT.

The chain is built from TRBV20-1 and TRBJ2-7; 10 bases agree with TRBD1. Per the germline V gene, CDR1 is DFQATT and CDR2 is SNEGSKA (reference sequence). Germline trimming cut 7 bases from V and 6 bases from J; bases unmatched to any gene: 6. The CDR3 consists of 12 residues. The CDR3 here is CSVTGTGVEQYF. The CDR3 DNA follows: TGCAGTGTTACCGGGACAGGGGTCGAGCAGTACTTC.

The sample holds a few counts of this clonotype. The chain couples TRBV2 to TRBJ1-6; weak D call: TRBD1 (5 bases). V lost 1 base and J 9 bases, leaving 7 bases between the germline ends. CDR1 and CDR2 (germline): SNHLY, FYNNEI. This CDR3 has 13 residues. The CDR3 DNA reads TGTGCCAGCAGTGAAGAGGGGTCTTCACCCCTCCACTTT. Its translation: CASSEEGSSPLHF. Variable domain in full (rest from reference TRBV2 and TRBJ1-6): EPEVTQTPSHQVTQMGQEVILRCVPISNHLYFYWYRQILGQKVEFLVSFYNNEISEKSEIFDDQFSVERPDGSNFTLKIRSTKLEDSAMYFCASSEEGSSPLHFGNGTRLTVT.

This clonotype was picked up a small number of times. The rearrangement joins TRBV7-9 to TRBJ2-1, with D unresolved. V was trimmed by 7 bases and J by 0 bases, leaving 10 bases between them. The CDR3 sequence is 14 residues long. Looked up from germline, CDR1 is SEHNR and CDR2 is FQNEAQ (reference sequence). The CDR3 DNA reads as TGTGCCAGCAACCCCCTAATCTCCTACAATGAGCAGTTCTTC. This sequence encodes CASNPLISYNEQFF. Based on the CDR3 plus reference TRBV7-9 and TRBJ2-1, the full variable domain is DTGVSQNPRHKITKRGQNVTFRCDPISEHNRLYWYRQTLGQGPEFLTYFQNEAQLEKSRLLSDRFSAERPKGSFSTLEIQRTEQGDSAMYLCASNPLISYNEQFFGPGTRLTVL.

In its sample, this clonotype was seen a few times. This CDR3 is CSARDWTQETQYF. The DNA for the CDR3 is TGCAGTGCTAGAGACTGGACACAAGAGACCCAGTACTTC. The genes are TRBV20-1 and TRBJ2-5, with a tentative D call TRBD1 (5 bases). In germline, CDR1 is DFQATT, CDR2 SNEGSKA (reference sequence). V lost 0 bases and J 2 bases, leaving 7 bases between the germline ends. The CDR3 extends over 13 amino acids.

V usage is TRBV2 and J usage is TRBJ2-2; 12 bases agree with TRBD2. V shed 6 bases and J 2 bases; nucleotides not matched to a gene: 4. This CDR3 is built from 16 residues. Germline loops: CDR1 SNHLY, CDR2 FYNNEI. CDR3 residues: CASSPLAGGNTGELFF. In nucleotides, the CDR3 is TGTGCCAGCAGCCCACTAGCGGGGGGTAACACCGGGGAGCTGTTTTTT.

V usage is TRBV19 and J usage is TRBJ2-3; D remains ambiguous. Germline CDR1 LNHDA, CDR2 SQIVND (reference sequence). Trimming shortened V by 1 base and J by 2 bases, and 10 bases separated the two germline ends. This CDR3 has 15 residues. The CDR3 bases are TGTGCCAGTAGTATAGCGGGCGGACCCACAGATACGCAGTATTTT. Amino acids: CASSIAGGPTDTQYF.

The chain uses TRBV7-9 and TRBJ2-3; 9 nucleotides line up with TRBD1. This CDR3 comprises 16 residues. CDR1 SEHNR and CDR2 FQNEAQ come from the germline V gene (reference sequence). J gave up 6 bases and V 1 base, and 8 bases lay outside the gene matches. The DNA of the CDR3 is TGTGCCAGCAGCTTAGTGGGACAGGGAGAAGTGGATACGCAGTATTTT. Protein sequence: CASSLVGQGEVDTQYF.

This clonotype was observed a handful of times. This sequence joins TRBV5-1 and TRBJ2-4; D remains ambiguous. The V gene lost 4 bases and the J gene lost 8 bases, with 13 bases spanning the gap. Germline V gene sequence: CDR1 SGHRS, CDR2 YFSETQ. The CDR3 is made up of 13 amino acids. This chain's CDR3 is CASSIDSRDIQYF. CDR3 sequence (DNA): TGCGCCAGCAGCATAGACTCTCGGGACATTCAGTACTTC.

A few counts support this clonotype. The DNA for the CDR3 is TGTGCCAGCAGCCAAGGTTTCACAGGAGATACGCAGTATTTT. Its translation is CASSQGFTGDTQYF. The V gene is TRBV3-1, the J gene TRBJ2-3, with TRBD1 as a possible D gene (5 bases). V was shortened by 1 base and J by 5 bases, with 10 bases between the two germline ends. Germline values: CDR1 LGHDT, CDR2 YNNKEL (reference sequence). The CDR3 totals 14 residues.

This clonotype appeared a few times. V gene TRBV29-1 combines with J gene TRBJ1-1; D is undetermined. Trimming removed 4 bases at V and 4 bases at J, with 7 bases between. Germline CDR1 SQVTM, CDR2 ANQGSEA. The CDR3 has 11 residues. The DNA for the CDR3 is TGCAGCGTTGCCGGGTTCACTGAAGCTTTCTTT. It yields the protein CSVAGFTEAFF.

This clonotype was counted a few times. The V gene is TRBV3-1, the J gene TRBJ1-1, with no clear D. Germline loops: CDR1 LGHDT, CDR2 YNNKEL (reference sequence). Trimming took off 3 bases at V and 6 bases at J, with 8 bases between the two ends. This CDR3 is built from 12 residues. CDR3 region: CASSQGRAEAFF. Here the CDR3 DNA reads TGTGCCAGCAGCCAGGGGAGGGCTGAAGCTTTCTTT.

V and J are TRBV10-3 and TRBJ2-1, with TRBD2 matching 13 bases. Unmatched junction bases numbered 5, after V lost 10 bases and J lost 5 bases. Germline CDR1 ENHRY, CDR2 SYGVKD. The CDR3 totals 14 residues. CDR3 nucleotides: TGTGCCACCGGACTAGCGGGGGCCAACAATGAGCAGTTCTTC. Translated, it gives CATGLAGANNEQFF.

V usage is TRBV2 and J usage is TRBJ2-2, with unresolved D. The CDR3 is 15 amino acids. With 5 bases removed from V and 0 bases from J, the gap between germline ends came to 10 bases. The germline V gene has CDR1 SNHLY and CDR2 FYNNEI. CDR3 coding DNA: TGTGCCAGCAGTCTGGGCGTAACGAACACCGGGGAGCTGTTTTTT. This sequence encodes CASSLGVTNTGELFF.

This clonotype was observed a few times. CDR3 nucleotides: TGTGCCAGCAGGCGGGGGAAAACAGATACGCAGTATTTT. The encoded protein is CASRRGKTDTQYF. The chain recombines TRBV6-5 with TRBJ2-3; 7 positions agree with TRBD2. CDR1 MNHEY and CDR2 SVGAGI come from the germline V gene. Trimming at V came to 6 bases and at J to 3 bases, leaving 3 bases not matched to a gene. The CDR3 loop spans 13 amino acids.

This chain connects TRBV27 to TRBJ2-1; 10 bases match TRBD2. This CDR3 is built from 16 residues. Germline CDR1 is MNHEY and CDR2 is SMNVEV (reference sequence). V lost 2 bases and J lost 10; bases outside the gene matches: 11. CDR3 nucleotides: TGTGCCAGCAGTTTAGGGCTAGCGGGGGCCAATGGGGAGCAGTTCTTC. It yields the protein CASSLGLAGANGEQFF.